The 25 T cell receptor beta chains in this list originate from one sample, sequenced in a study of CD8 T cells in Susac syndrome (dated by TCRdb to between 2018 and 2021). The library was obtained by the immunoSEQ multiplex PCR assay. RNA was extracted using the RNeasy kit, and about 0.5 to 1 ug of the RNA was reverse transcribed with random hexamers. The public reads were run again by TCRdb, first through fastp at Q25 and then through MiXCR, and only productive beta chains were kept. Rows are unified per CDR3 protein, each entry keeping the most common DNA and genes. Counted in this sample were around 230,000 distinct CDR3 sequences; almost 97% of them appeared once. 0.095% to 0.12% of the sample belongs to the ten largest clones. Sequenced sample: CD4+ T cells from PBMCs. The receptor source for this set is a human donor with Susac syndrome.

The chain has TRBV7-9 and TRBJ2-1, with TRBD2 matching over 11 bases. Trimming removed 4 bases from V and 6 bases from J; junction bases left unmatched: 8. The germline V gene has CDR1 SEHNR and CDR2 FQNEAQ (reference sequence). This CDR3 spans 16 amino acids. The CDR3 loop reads CASSSLAGGPLNEQFF. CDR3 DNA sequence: TGTGCCAGCAGCTCATTAGCGGGAGGGCCTCTCAATGAGCAGTTCTTC.

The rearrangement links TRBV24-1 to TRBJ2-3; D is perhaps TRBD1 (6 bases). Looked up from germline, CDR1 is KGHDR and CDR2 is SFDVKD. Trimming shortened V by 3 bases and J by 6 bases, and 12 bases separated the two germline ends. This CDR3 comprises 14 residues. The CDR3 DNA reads TGTGCCACCAGTGATCCCTACAGGGCCGATACGCAGTATTTT. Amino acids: CATSDPYRADTQYF.

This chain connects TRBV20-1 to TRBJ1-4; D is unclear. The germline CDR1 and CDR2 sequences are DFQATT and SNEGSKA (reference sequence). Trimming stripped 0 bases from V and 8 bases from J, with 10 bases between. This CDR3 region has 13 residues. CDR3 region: CSARDEIGEKLFF. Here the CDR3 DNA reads TGCAGTGCTAGAGACGAGATAGGAGAAAAACTGTTTTTT.

The CDR3 DNA is TGCAGTGCTAGAGAGCCCGGACGGCGCGTAGCCAAAAACATTCAGTACTTC. Translation gives CSAREPGRRVAKNIQYF. The rearrangement links TRBV20-1 to TRBJ2-4; D is undetermined. CDR1 DFQATT and CDR2 SNEGSKA come from the germline V gene (reference sequence). V was clipped by 0 bases and J by 0 bases, with 15 bases between them. This CDR3 has 17 amino acids.

The DNA of the CDR3 is TGTGCCTGGAGAGAAACAGGGGCCCTCAATCAGCCCCAGCATTTT. Translation: CAWRETGALNQPQHF. This sequence joins TRBV30 and TRBJ1-5, with TRBD1 matching over 7 bases. Germline V gene data show CDR1 as GTSNPN and CDR2 as SVGIG (reference sequence). Trimming at V came to 3 bases and at J to 3 bases, leaving 8 bases not matched to a gene. The CDR3 sequence is 15 residues long.

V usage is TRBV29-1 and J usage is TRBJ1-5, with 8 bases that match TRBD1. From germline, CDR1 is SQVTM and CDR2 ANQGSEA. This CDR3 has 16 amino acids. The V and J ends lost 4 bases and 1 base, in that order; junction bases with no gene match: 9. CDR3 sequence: CSVAGQGSWSNQPQHF. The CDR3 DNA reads TGCAGCGTTGCAGGACAGGGAAGTTGGAGCAATCAGCCCCAGCATTTT.

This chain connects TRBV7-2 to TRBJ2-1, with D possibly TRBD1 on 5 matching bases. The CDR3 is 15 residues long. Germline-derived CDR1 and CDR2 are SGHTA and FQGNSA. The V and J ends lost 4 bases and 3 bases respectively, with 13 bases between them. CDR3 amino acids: CASSSFSTGYNEQFF. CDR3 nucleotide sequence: TGTGCCAGCAGCTCCTTTTCCACAGGCTACAATGAGCAGTTCTTC.

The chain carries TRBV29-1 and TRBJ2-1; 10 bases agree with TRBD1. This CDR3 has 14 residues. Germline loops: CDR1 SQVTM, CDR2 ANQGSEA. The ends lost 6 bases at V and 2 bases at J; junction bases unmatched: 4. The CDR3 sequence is CSVRTGGPYNEQFF. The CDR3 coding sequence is TGCAGCGTCCGGACAGGGGGTCCCTACAATGAGCAGTTCTTC.

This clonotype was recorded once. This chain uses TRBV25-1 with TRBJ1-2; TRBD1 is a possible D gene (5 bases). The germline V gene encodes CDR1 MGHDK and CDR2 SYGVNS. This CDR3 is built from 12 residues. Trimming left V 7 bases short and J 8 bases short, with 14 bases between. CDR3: CASTLGQGGYTF. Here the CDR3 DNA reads TGTGCCAGCACCCTAGGACAAGGGGGCTACACCTTC.

CDR3 amino acids: CASRGQDFLYEQYF. The CDR3 DNA is TGTGCCAGCAGGGGACAGGACTTCCTCTACGAGCAGTACTTC. The genes are TRBV6-6 and TRBJ2-7, with 8 bases aligning to TRBD1. The CDR3 is 14 residues long. V was pared by 6 bases and J by 3 bases, with 7 bases of the junction left unmatched. CDR1 is MNHNY, CDR2 SVGAGI, per germline (reference sequence).

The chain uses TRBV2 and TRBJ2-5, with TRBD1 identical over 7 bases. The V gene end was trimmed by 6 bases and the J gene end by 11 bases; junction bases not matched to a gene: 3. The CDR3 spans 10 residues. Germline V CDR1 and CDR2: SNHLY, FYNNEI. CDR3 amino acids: CASSEGAQYF. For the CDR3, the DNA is TGTGCCAGCAGCGAGGGGGCGCAGTACTTC.

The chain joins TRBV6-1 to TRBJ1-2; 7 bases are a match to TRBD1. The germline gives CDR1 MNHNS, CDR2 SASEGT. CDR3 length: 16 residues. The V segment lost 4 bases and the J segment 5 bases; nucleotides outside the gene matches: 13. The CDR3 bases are TGTGCCAGCAGTGGGGAGGGGGCGGATTCCCCTTATGGCTACACCTTC. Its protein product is CASSGEGADSPYGYTF.

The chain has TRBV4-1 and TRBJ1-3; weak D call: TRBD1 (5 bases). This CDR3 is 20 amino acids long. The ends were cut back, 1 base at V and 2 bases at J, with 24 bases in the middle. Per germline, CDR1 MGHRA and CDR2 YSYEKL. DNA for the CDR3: TGCGCCAGCAGCCAAGTGGTGGCCTCCCCCAGGCCGGGGGCTGGAAACACCATATATTTT. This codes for CASSQVVASPRPGAGNTIYF.

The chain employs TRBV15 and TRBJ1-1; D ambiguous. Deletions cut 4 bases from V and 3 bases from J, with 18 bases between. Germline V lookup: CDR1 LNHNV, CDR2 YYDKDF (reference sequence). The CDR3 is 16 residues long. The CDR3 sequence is CATSTLVDGRYTEAFF. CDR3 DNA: TGTGCCACCAGCACCCTAGTAGACGGCCGGTACACTGAAGCTTTCTTT.

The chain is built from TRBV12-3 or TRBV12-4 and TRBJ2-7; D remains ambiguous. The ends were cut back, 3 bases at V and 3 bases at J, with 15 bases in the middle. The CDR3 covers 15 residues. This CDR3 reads CASSFNGPARYEQYF. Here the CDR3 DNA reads TGTGCCAGCAGTTTTAACGGGCCCGCCCGCTACGAGCAGTACTTC.

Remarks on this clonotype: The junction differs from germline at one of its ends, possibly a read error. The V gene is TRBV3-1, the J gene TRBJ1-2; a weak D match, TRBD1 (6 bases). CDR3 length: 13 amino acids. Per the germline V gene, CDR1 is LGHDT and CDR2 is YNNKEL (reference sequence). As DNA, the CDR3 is TGTGCCAGCAGGCAAGGGGGACACTATGGCTACACCTTC. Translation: CASRQGGHYGYTF.

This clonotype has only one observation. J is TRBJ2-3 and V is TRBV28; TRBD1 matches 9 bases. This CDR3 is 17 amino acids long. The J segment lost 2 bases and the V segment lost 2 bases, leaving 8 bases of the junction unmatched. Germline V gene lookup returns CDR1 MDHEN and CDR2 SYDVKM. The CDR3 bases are TGTGCCAGCAGTTTAGGACAGGGGCTTTATTCCACAGATACGCAGTATTTT. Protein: CASSLGQGLYSTDTQYF. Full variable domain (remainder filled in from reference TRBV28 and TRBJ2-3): DVKVTQSSRYLVKRTGEKVFLECVQDMDHENMFWYRQDPGLGLRLIYFSYDVKMKEKGDIPEGYSVSREKKERFSLILESASTNQTSMYLCASSLGQGLYSTDTQYFGPGTRLTVL.

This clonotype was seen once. CDR3 region: CASSQLNSGRDTQYF. The CDR3 DNA sequence: TGCGCCAGCAGCCAACTGAACAGCGGTAGAGATACGCAGTATTTT. This chain links TRBV4-1 with TRBJ2-3, with a weak D call TRBD2 (5 bases). Trimming took 2 bases from V and 5 from J, leaving 14 bases between them. This CDR3 is built from 15 residues. The germline V gene has CDR1 MGHRA and CDR2 YSYEKL.

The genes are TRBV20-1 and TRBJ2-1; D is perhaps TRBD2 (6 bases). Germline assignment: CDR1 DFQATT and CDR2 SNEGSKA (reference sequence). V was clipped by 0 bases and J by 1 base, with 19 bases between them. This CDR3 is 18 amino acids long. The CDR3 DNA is TGCAGTGCTAGAGACGGCCTCCTTAGCGGAGGGTCCTACAATGAGCAGTTCTTC. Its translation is CSARDGLLSGGSYNEQFF.

In nucleotides, the CDR3 is TGTGCCAGCTCACCAATTACAGTGAACACTGAAGCTTTCTTT. As protein: CASSPITVNTEAFF. This chain links TRBV18 with TRBJ1-1, with D unresolved. The CDR3 covers 14 residues. V dropped 2 bases and J dropped 0 bases, with 7 bases sitting between them. Germline lookup yields CDR1 KGHSH and CDR2 LQKENI.

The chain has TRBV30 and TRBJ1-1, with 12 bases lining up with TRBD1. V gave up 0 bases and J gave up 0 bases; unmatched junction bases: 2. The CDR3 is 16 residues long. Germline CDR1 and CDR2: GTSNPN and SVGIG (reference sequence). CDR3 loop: CAWSVGDRGLNTEAFF. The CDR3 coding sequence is TGTGCCTGGAGTGTAGGGGACAGGGGGCTGAACACTGAAGCTTTCTTT. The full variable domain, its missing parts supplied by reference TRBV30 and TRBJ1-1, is SQTIHQWPATLVQPVGSPLSLECTVEGTSNPNLYWYRQAAGRGLQLLFYSVGIGQISSEVPQNLSASRPQDRQFILSSKKLLLSDSGFYLCAWSVGDRGLNTEAFFGQGTRLTVV.

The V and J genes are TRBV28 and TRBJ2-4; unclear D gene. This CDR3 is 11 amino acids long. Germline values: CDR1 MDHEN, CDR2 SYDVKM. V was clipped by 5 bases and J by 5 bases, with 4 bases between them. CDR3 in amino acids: CASSVENIQYF. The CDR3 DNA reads TGTGCCAGCAGTGTAGAAAACATTCAGTACTTC.

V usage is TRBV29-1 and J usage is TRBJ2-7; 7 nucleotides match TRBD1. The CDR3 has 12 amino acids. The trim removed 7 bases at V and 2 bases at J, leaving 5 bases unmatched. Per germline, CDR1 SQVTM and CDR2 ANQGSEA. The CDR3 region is CSGRQGTYEQYF. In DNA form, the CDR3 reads TGCAGCGGGAGACAGGGAACCTACGAGCAGTACTTC.

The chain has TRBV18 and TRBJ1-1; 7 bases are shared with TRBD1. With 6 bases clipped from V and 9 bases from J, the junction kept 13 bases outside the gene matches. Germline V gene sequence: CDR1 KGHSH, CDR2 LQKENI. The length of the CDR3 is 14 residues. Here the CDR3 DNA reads TGTGCCAGCTCTCCGGGACAGTCGAACATTAAAGCTTTCTTT. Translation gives CASSPGQSNIKAFF.

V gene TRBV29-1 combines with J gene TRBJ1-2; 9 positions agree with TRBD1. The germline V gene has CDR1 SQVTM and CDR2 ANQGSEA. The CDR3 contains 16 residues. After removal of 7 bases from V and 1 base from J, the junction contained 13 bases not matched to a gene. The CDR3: CSAKTGTGLFNYGYTF. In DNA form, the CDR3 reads TGCAGCGCTAAAACCGGGACAGGGCTCTTTAACTATGGCTACACCTTC.